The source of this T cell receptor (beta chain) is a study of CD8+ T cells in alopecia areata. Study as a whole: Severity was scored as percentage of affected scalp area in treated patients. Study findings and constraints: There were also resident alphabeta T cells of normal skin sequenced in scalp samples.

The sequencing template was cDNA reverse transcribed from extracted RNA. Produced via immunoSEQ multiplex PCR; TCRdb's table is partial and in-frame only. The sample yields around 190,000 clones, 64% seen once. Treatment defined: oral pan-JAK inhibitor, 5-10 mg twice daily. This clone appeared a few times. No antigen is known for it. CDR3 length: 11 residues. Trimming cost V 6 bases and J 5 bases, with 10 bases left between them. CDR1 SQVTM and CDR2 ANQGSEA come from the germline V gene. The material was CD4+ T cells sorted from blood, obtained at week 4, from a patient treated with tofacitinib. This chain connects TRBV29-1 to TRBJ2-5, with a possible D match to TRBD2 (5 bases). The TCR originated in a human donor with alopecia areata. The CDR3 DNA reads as TGCAGCGTGGCCCGCGGGGAGACCCAGTACTTC. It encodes CSVARGETQYF.